This TCR beta chain was observed in a study of a mutant IDH1 vaccine in newly diagnosed glioma. The study's findings and limits: Vaccination elicited immune responses in approximately 92% of patients. Among top peripheral T cell clonotypes, changes seemed unrelated to pseudoprogression.

CDR3 length: 14 residues. Germline V gene lookup returns CDR1 SNHLY and CDR2 FYNNEI. Trimming removed 0 bases at V and 4 bases at J, with 9 bases between. The sample's time point: baseline, week 1 (first vaccination visit). Treatment: pre-vaccination baseline after standard-of-care therapy. Assay: immunoSEQ multiplex PCR; the TCRdb copy retains only in-frame clones and omits some. The sample has tens of thousands of clones; around nine tenths are singletons. This clone was seen more than once but under ten times. Its specificity is not known. The sequencing here drew on PBMCs, taken from a glioma patient treated with radiotherapy, temozolomide or both. This sequence was found in a woman aged 40-49 years with glioma. The chain is built from TRBV2 and TRBJ1-1, with D unresolved. The CDR3: CASSEAGPTTEAFF. The CDR3 DNA is TGTGCCAGCAGTGAAGCTGGACCCACCACTGAAGCTTTCTTT. Variable domain in full (rest from reference TRBV2 and TRBJ1-1): EPEVTQTPSHQVTQMGQEVILRCVPISNHLYFYWYRQILGQKVEFLVSFYNNEISEKSEIFDDQFSVERPDGSNFTLKIRSTKLEDSAMYFCASSEAGPTTEAFFGQGTRLTVV.